A selection of T cell receptor beta chains follows, all from one sample in a study of molecular identifiers for immune sequencing clone quantification. TCRdb ran MiXCR on the PCR reads and lists one entry per CDR3 protein. Found here are 550,000 to 750,000 distinct CDR3 sequences, just under 20% of them singletons; the top ten hold under 0.95%. Sequenced input: naive CD8+ T cells from blood, with Jurkat cell RNA spiked in. The receptor source for this set is a human donor in good health. Some libraries in this study had Jurkat cell RNA spiked in. Both conserved end residues are part of each CDR3. A D gene is named only where the DNA matches it firmly. A clone size is listed for some rows: how often the clone was seen (once, few, many), or a class if it is expanded.

cdr3_nt cdr3_aa d_call v_call clone_size j_call
TGTGCCAGCAGTGACTCGAGCAGGGCGGAGGATAATCAGCCCCAGCATTTT CASSDSSRAEDNQPQHF . TRBV6-4 few TRBJ1-5
TGTGCCAGCAGCCCACACGAAACCTTGGCGTTTTTT CASSPHETLAFF . TRBV12-3/TRBV12-4 many TRBJ2-2
TGTGCCAGCAGCTTTCGGCGGGTTCGTACTGAAGCTTTCTTT CASSFRRVRTEAFF . TRBV7-9 many TRBJ1-1
TGTGCCAGCAGCTATCCCGACAGGGGCGACGAGCAGTACTTC CASSYPDRGDEQYF TRBD1 TRBV5-6 many TRBJ2-7
TGTGCCAGCAGTAATGATGGAGAGGTGAACACTGAAGCTTTCTTT CASSNDGEVNTEAFF . TRBV2 many TRBJ1-1
TGCGCCAGCAGCTTCCGGGGGCCCACAGATACGCAGTATTTT CASSFRGPTDTQYF . TRBV5-1 many TRBJ2-3
TGCAGTGCTAGGGACGACACCCCCTGGGATCAGCCCCAGCATTTT CSARDDTPWDQPQHF . TRBV20-1 . TRBJ1-5
TGCGCCAGCAGCCAAGAGCCGGGAGGTTACAATGAGCAGTTCTTC CASSQEPGGYNEQFF TRBD2 TRBV4-3 . TRBJ2-1
TGCGCCAGCAGCCAAGATCGGCAGGGGCGTGTGACAGATACGCAGTATTTT CASSQDRQGRVTDTQYF . TRBV4-1 many TRBJ2-3
TGTGCCAGCAGTTATGGGACAGAGTCCTACGAGCAGTACTTC CASSYGTESYEQYF TRBD1 TRBV5-8 . TRBJ2-7
TGTGCCAGCAGCCCAAAGTGGTCTGGCGGGGGGGCATTGTTAGAGACCCAGTACTTC CASSPKWSGGGALLETQYF TRBD2 TRBV3-1 . TRBJ2-5
TGTGCCAGCAGCCCGGAGGTGGGTTGGGGCGAGCAGTACTTC CASSPEVGWGEQYF . TRBV7-6 many TRBJ2-7
TGTGCCAGCAGTACCGGGGACAGGGGAACCGGGGAGCTGTTTTTT CASSTGDRGTGELFF TRBD1 TRBV12-3/TRBV12-4 many TRBJ2-2
TGTGCCAGCAGGAATAGTGGGGGATTGAACACTGAAGCTTTCTTT CASRNSGGLNTEAFF . TRBV25-1 many TRBJ1-1
TGTGCCAGCAGACTTTATGGCGGCGGCAACACCGGGGAGCTGTTTTTT CASRLYGGGNTGELFF . TRBV3-1 . TRBJ2-2
TGCAGTGCTAGCTTGGGCAGGGGGCGTCGAGAGACCCAGTACTTC CSASLGRGRRETQYF TRBD1 TRBV20-1 many TRBJ2-5
TGCGCCAGCAGCGACGTAGGGAATGAGCAGTTCTTC CASSDVGNEQFF . TRBV4-1 few TRBJ2-1
TGTGCCAGCAGTCCCCCCTCGATTAATAGCGCCACAGATACGCAGTATTTT CASSPPSINSATDTQYF . TRBV28 many TRBJ2-3
TGTGCCAGCAGCTTAGCCGTCATACCGACCTACGAGCAGTACTTC CASSLAVIPTYEQYF . TRBV11-2 many TRBJ2-7
TGTGCCAGCAGCCACAGACAGGGACCTCTGAGAGGAAACACCATATATTTT CASSHRQGPLRGNTIYF TRBD1 TRBV3-1 many TRBJ1-3
TGTGCCACCAGTGATTCTACATATCTCACAGATACGCAGTATTTT CATSDSTYLTDTQYF . TRBV24-1 many TRBJ2-3
TGTGCCAGCAGCCCAAGGACTAGCGGGAGCTATACCGGGGAGCTGTTTTTT CASSPRTSGSYTGELFF TRBD2 TRBV7-9 . TRBJ2-2
TGCGCCAGCAGCTTGGGGGCGGGGAACGAGCAGTACTTC CASSLGAGNEQYF . TRBV7-9 many TRBJ2-7
TGCGCCAGCAGCCAAGCCACGAGCGGCACCCACGAGCAGTACTTC CASSQATSGTHEQYF . TRBV4-1 . TRBJ2-7
TGTGCCATCAGTGACCCCGGGACAGATGCCTACGAGCAGTACTTC CAISDPGTDAYEQYF TRBD1 TRBV10-3 once TRBJ2-7
TGTGCCAGCAGTCCGGTTGCAACTAATGAAAAACTGTTTTTT CASSPVATNEKLFF . TRBV27 few TRBJ1-4
TGTGCCAGCAGTTTATCGGGGGCCCCTCCCTACGAGCAGTACTTC CASSLSGAPPYEQYF . TRBV27 . TRBJ2-7
TGTGCCAGCAGCGTAGGGTCCATGGGTTACGAGCAGTACTTC CASSVGSMGYEQYF . TRBV9 few TRBJ2-7
TGCGCCAGCAGCCAAGATTCCAGCCCAGGGGAAAAACTGTTTTTT CASSQDSSPGEKLFF . TRBV4-3 many TRBJ1-4
TGTGCCAGCAGCCTACCGGGACTAAAAGAGACCCAGTACTTC CASSLPGLKETQYF TRBD2 TRBV3-1 many TRBJ2-5
TGTGCCAGCAGCCCGACTGCAGATACGCAGTATTTT CASSPTADTQYF . TRBV7-2 many TRBJ2-3
TGTGCCAGCAGCGCCTCCGGGACAGTTCTCAATGAGCAGTTCTTC CASSASGTVLNEQFF TRBD1 TRBV9 few TRBJ2-1
TGTGCCAGCAGCTTAGTCCCCGCGGGGGCGAACACCGGGGAGCTGTTTTTT CASSLVPAGANTGELFF TRBD2 TRBV7-9 many TRBJ2-2
TGTGCCAGCAGTCACCCTCCGCGGGAGGGCCAGGAGCAGTACTTC CASSHPPREGQEQYF TRBD2 TRBV6-6 many TRBJ2-7
TGCAGTGCTAGAGATCCCGGGACTAGCGGGAGAGGCGAGCAGTACTTC CSARDPGTSGRGEQYF TRBD2 TRBV20-1 many TRBJ2-7
TGTGCCAGCAGTCGCATAGCGAGCAACACCGGGGAGCTGTTTTTT CASSRIASNTGELFF . TRBV14 many TRBJ2-2
TGTGCCTGGACCGACGGGACTAGCGGGAACTACGAGCAGTACTTC CAWTDGTSGNYEQYF TRBD2 TRBV30 many TRBJ2-7
TGTGCCGCCGCGGAGGGGCTCGGCTGCACCTTC CAAAEGLGCTF . TRBV19 . TRBJ1-2
TGTGCCAGCAGTTCAGGGGCCCTCCAGACCCAGTACTTC CASSSGALQTQYF . TRBV6-5 many TRBJ2-5
TGTGCCAGCAGCCCCCGGGGAGGGTCTGGGGCCAACGTCCTGACTTTC CASSPRGGSGANVLTF TRBD2 TRBV7-8 many TRBJ2-6
TGTGCCAGCAGCTCGCGGACTAGCGGGAGCCTTGAGACCCAGTACTTC CASSSRTSGSLETQYF TRBD2 TRBV7-9 many TRBJ2-5
TGTGCCAGCAGCGCCCAATCAGGGACCGGAAACACCATATATTTT CASSAQSGTGNTIYF . TRBV7-9 few TRBJ1-3
TGCGCCAGCAGCCAAGATGGCGGTCGCAATCAGCCCCAGCATTTT CASSQDGGRNQPQHF . TRBV4-3 many TRBJ1-5
TGTGCCAGCAGCACGGCTTGGGGTCACGAGCAGTACTTC CASSTAWGHEQYF . TRBV27 many TRBJ2-7
TGTGCCAGCAGTCCGACAGGGCGGGCAGATACGCAGTATTTT CASSPTGRADTQYF TRBD1 TRBV12-3/TRBV12-4 many TRBJ2-3
TGCGCCAGCAGCCAAGGGGTTCGGGGGGCACAAGAGACCCAGTACTTC CASSQGVRGAQETQYF . TRBV4-1 . TRBJ2-5